Below, 7 T cell receptor beta chains from the same sample are listed, as sequenced in a study of T cells expressing NK-cell markers. From the 5' RACE reads, TCRdb lists one entry per CDR3 protein and no DNA. The listing contains roughly 350,000 distinct CDR3 sequences. Sequences were obtained from blood T cells: a sorted CD56 or NKG2C T cell subset, CD4+ or CD8+ T cells, or bulk PBMC T cells (not recorded which). The receptors were gathered from a man aged 18-70 years in good health.

V and J are TRBV27 and TRBJ2-7; TCRdb's assignment of TRBD2 cannot be checked, as there is no DNA. This CDR3 has 16 amino acids. Germline loops: CDR1 MNHEY, CDR2 SMNVEV (reference sequence). The CDR3 loop reads CASSLRAGGIPYEQYF.

The chain is built from TRBV20-1 and TRBJ2-3; absent DNA, TCRdb's TRBD2 call cannot be checked. Germline V CDR1 and CDR2: DFQATT, SNEGSKA (reference sequence). This CDR3 spans 16 amino acids. The CDR3 reads CSARAWTSGGTDTQYF.

The chain has TRBV9 and TRBJ2-7; lacking DNA, the TRBD1 call made by TCRdb goes unchecked. CDR1 is SGDLS, CDR2 YYNGEE, per germline. The CDR3 is 14 residues long. The CDR3 reads CASSRDRGQPEQYF.

This rearrangement joins TRBV20-1 to TRBJ2-7; as DNA is missing, the TRBD1 call by TCRdb cannot be tested. The germline V gene has CDR1 DFQATT and CDR2 SNEGSKA (reference sequence). This CDR3 has 14 residues. This CDR3 is CSARVRGARYEQYF.

The rearrangement links TRBV11-2 to TRBJ2-2; without DNA, the TCRdb call of TRBD2 cannot be checked. This CDR3 is built from 16 residues. CDR1 is SGHAT, CDR2 FQNNGV, per germline. CDR3: CASSPRDPAHTGELFF.

The chain uses TRBV7-2 and TRBJ2-1; TCRdb proposes TRBD1, but this gene call is untestable without DNA. This CDR3 region has 11 residues. CDR1 and CDR2 (germline): SGHTA, FQGNSA. CDR3 in amino acids: CASSSGQGVFF. The whole variable domain, remainder taken from reference TRBV7-2 and TRBJ2-1, is GAGVSQSPSNKVTEKGKDVELRCDPISGHTALYWYRQSLGQGLEFLIYFQGNSAPDKSGLPSDRFSAERTGGSVSTLTIQRTQQEDSAVYLCASSSGQGVFFGPGTRLTVL.

This chain connects TRBV12-3 or TRBV12-4 to TRBJ2-5; TCRdb designates TRBD2, a call that cannot be tested without DNA. The CDR3 is 16 residues long. CDR3 loop: CASRTRLAGGLETQYF.